The T cell receptor (beta chain) described here comes from a study of brain T cells in children with intractable seizures. Here immunoSEQ multiplex PCR was the method, and the copy in TCRdb shows in-frame clones only, minus some. In the table there are about 110,000 clones, around 94% of which are singletons. In the case of this clone: The antigen remains unidentified.

Germline trimming cut 4 bases from V and 6 bases from J; bases unmatched to any gene: 6. Germline V gene data show CDR1 as SGHTA and CDR2 as FQGNSA. The CDR3 covers 14 residues. The sequenced cases were selected for having the highest brain T cell transcript signatures. Pre-surgery treatment included at least one anti-epileptic drug. Study observations and caveats: Clones missing pre-surgery may reflect undersampling of that blood sample. Only CDR3 sequence similarity suggested viral specificity, without known HCMV serostatus.

This TCR came from a boy under two years old with hemimegalencephaly and intractable seizures. The sequencing here drew on peripheral blood, taken at surgery. This sequence joins TRBV7-2 and TRBJ2-1; TRBD1 aligns across 7 bases. This CDR3 is CASSYLTGRNEQFF. Written as DNA, the CDR3 is TGTGCCAGCAGCTACTTGACAGGGCGCAATGAGCAGTTCTTC.